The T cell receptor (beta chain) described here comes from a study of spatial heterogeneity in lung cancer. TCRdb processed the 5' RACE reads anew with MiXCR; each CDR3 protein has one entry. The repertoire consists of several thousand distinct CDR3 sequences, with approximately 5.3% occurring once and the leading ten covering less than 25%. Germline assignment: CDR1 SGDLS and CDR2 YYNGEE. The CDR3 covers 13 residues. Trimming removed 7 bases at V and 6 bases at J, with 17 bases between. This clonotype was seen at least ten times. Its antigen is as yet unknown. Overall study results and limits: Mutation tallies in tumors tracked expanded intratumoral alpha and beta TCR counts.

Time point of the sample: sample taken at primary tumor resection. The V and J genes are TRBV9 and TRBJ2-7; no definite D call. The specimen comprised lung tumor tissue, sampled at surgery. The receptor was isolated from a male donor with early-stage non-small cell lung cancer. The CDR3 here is CASGSGPPGEQYF. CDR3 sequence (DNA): TGTGCCAGCGGTTCCGGGCCCCCCGGCGAGCAGTACTTC.